A single sample gave rise to the 13 T cell receptor beta chains below, sequenced in a study of T cell changes during pregnancy in multiple sclerosis. Clones were read by immunoSEQ multiplex PCR, and TCRdb kept only the in-frame ones, dropping some. The table records tens of thousands of clones, under 90% of them present only once. The sequencing used CD8+ T cells from peripheral blood mononuclear cells, collected before pregnancy. These receptors were collected from a female donor with multiple sclerosis, enrolled in a pregnancy study.

This chain's CDR3 is CASSYRTGEETQYF. The CDR3 region has the DNA TGTGCCAGCAGCTATCGGACAGGCGAAGAGACCCAGTACTTC. The V and J genes are TRBV13 and TRBJ2-5, with 7 bases fitting TRBD1. Germline values: CDR1 PRHDT, CDR2 FYEKMQ (reference sequence). J lost 3 bases, V lost 4 bases, and 5 bases had no gene match. The CDR3 sequence is 14 residues long.

The chain has TRBV10-1 and TRBJ2-7; D is undetermined. Trimming stripped 3 bases from V and 7 bases from J, with 13 bases between. The germline gives CDR1 WNHNN, CDR2 SYGVQD (reference sequence). The CDR3 extends over 13 amino acids. The CDR3 loop reads CASSDGYSEEQYF. The CDR3 nucleotides read TGCGCCAGCAGTGATGGCTATTCGGAGGAGCAGTACTTC.

The chain uses TRBV4-1 and TRBJ2-7; maybe TRBD2 (6 bases). The CDR3 loop spans 14 amino acids. Trimming stripped 3 bases from V and 5 bases from J, with 14 bases between. The V gene's germline CDR1 is MGHRA and CDR2 YSYEKL. Written as DNA, the CDR3 is TGCGCCAGCAGCCAGGGGGGTGGGGGAAACGAGCAGTACTTC. It encodes CASSQGGGGNEQYF.

The J gene is TRBJ2-1, the V gene TRBV5-1, with 8 bases matching TRBD2. CDR1 SGHRS and CDR2 YFSETQ come from the germline V gene. CDR3 length equals 14 residues. V lost 2 bases, J lost 2 bases, and 0 bases stayed unmatched. The CDR3 sequence: CASSLAGAYNEQFF. The CDR3 DNA is TGCGCCAGCAGCTTAGCGGGGGCCTACAATGAGCAGTTCTTC.

The rearrangement uses TRBV4-1 and TRBJ2-7; D is unresolved. The V gene's germline CDR1 is MGHRA and CDR2 YSYEKL. The V end was cut by 5 bases, the J end by 3 bases, with 14 bases between. This CDR3 is 14 amino acids long. CDR3 DNA: TGCGCCAGCAGCTATCGAGAACTTATCTACGAGCAGTACTTC. Translation: CASSYRELIYEQYF.

The chain links TRBV10-1 to TRBJ2-3, with D perhaps matching TRBD2 (5 bases). With 4 bases removed from V and 4 bases from J, the gap between germline ends came to 15 bases. The CDR3 has 15 residues. The germline gives CDR1 WNHNN, CDR2 SYGVQD (reference sequence). CDR3 DNA: TGCGCCAGCAGTGCAACGGGAAATAGGGCAGATACGCAGTATTTT. Translating it yields CASSATGNRADTQYF.

The rearrangement links TRBV14 to TRBJ1-2; 9 bases are shared with TRBD1. This CDR3 has 13 residues. In germline, CDR1 is SGHDN, CDR2 FVKESK. The V gene end was trimmed by 6 bases and the J gene end by 4 bases; junction bases not matched to a gene: 3. CDR3 region: CASRLTGGYGYTF. The DNA for the CDR3 is TGTGCCAGCAGGCTGACAGGGGGCTATGGCTACACCTTC.

This chain joins TRBV6-4 and TRBJ2-3, with TRBD2 identical over 8 bases. This CDR3 is built from 15 residues. V dropped 3 bases and J dropped 2; count of bases not matched to a gene: 4. Looked up from germline, CDR1 is MRHNA and CDR2 is SNTAGT. The CDR3: CASSDGREDTDTQYF. The CDR3 DNA follows: TGTGCCAGCAGTGATGGGCGGGAGGACACAGATACGCAGTATTTT.

This sequence joins TRBV29-1 and TRBJ2-7; 7 bases are a match to TRBD1. There are 16 residues in the CDR3. Trimming took 0 bases from V and 0 from J; bases not matched to a gene: 8. Germline V gene sequence: CDR1 SQVTM, CDR2 ANQGSEA. The CDR3 protein is CSVEDFRQGSSYEQYF. CDR3 nucleotides: TGCAGCGTTGAAGACTTTCGACAGGGTAGCTCCTACGAGCAGTACTTC.

The rearrangement uses TRBV15 and TRBJ2-7; 7 bases align to TRBD1. V dropped 1 base and J dropped 5; count of bases not matched to a gene: 11. Germline CDR1 LNHNV, CDR2 YYDKDF (reference sequence). The CDR3 is 16 residues long. CDR3 bases: TGTGCCACCAGCAGAGTGAGGACAGGCTCTTTGAACGAGCAGTACTTC. Translated, it gives CATSRVRTGSLNEQYF.

V gene TRBV27 combines with J gene TRBJ2-1, with a weak D call TRBD2 (6 bases). The CDR3 totals 14 residues. V was shortened by 2 bases and J by 9 bases, with 14 bases between the two germline ends. In germline, CDR1 is MNHEY, CDR2 SMNVEV (reference sequence). In nucleotides, the CDR3 is TGTGCCAGCAGTTTAGGAGCGGCCGGGGGTGAGCAGTTCTTC. Residues: CASSLGAAGGEQFF.

The rearrangement uses TRBV19 and TRBJ2-2; D possibly corresponds to TRBD1 (5 bases). Germline-derived CDR1 and CDR2 are LNHDA and SQIVND (reference sequence). Deletions cut 5 bases from V and 3 bases from J, with 28 bases between. This CDR3 is 20 amino acids long. CDR3 nucleotide sequence: TGTGCCAGTAGTTCGCACTGGACACGGACCGTACCCACAGACACCGGGGAGCTGTTTTTT. Amino acids: CASSSHWTRTVPTDTGELFF.

The chain uses TRBV6-6 and TRBJ2-7, with D uncertain. The V gene's germline CDR1 is MNHNY and CDR2 SVGAGI (reference sequence). This CDR3 is built from 12 residues. Trimming took off 5 bases at V and 2 bases at J, with 7 bases between the two ends. In DNA, the CDR3 is TGTGCCAGCAGTCGTCTCCCCTACGAGCAGTACTTC. Amino acid sequence: CASSRLPYEQYF.